The T cell receptor (beta chain) under discussion was sequenced for a study of blood T cell repertoires in COVID-19. The protocol was immunoSEQ multiplex PCR, while the TCRdb copy is restricted to in-frame clones and leaves out a portion. The table has roughly 68,000 clones, less than 85% seen once; the top ten hold around a sixth. The J segment lost 1 base and the V segment lost 3 bases, leaving 1 base of the junction unmatched. The CDR3 covers 15 residues. Germline lookup yields CDR1 LGHNA and CDR2 YNFKEQ. The source is a woman aged 80 or over with acute or convalescent COVID-19. The chain links TRBV4-2 to TRBJ2-3; 10 nucleotides line up with TRBD2. Sequenced material: peripheral blood. The CDR3 coding sequence is TGTGCCAGCAGCCATGGACTAGCGGGCACAGATACGCAGTATTTT. Amino acids: CASSHGLAGTDTQYF.